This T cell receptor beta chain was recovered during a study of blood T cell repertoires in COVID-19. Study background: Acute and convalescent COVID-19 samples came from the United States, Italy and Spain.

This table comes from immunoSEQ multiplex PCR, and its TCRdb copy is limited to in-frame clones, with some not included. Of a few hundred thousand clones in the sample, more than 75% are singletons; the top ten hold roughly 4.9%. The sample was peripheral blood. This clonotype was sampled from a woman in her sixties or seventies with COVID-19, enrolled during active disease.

This CDR3 is CASSITGGPQPQHF. CDR3 nucleotide sequence: TGTGCCAGTAGTATTACAGGGGGCCCTCAGCCCCAGCATTTT. The chain couples TRBV19 to TRBJ1-5; 9 bases fit TRBD1. CDR3 length equals 14 residues. After removal of 3 bases from V and 6 bases from J, the junction contained 3 bases not matched to a gene. Germline V gene data show CDR1 as LNHDA and CDR2 as SQIVND (reference sequence).